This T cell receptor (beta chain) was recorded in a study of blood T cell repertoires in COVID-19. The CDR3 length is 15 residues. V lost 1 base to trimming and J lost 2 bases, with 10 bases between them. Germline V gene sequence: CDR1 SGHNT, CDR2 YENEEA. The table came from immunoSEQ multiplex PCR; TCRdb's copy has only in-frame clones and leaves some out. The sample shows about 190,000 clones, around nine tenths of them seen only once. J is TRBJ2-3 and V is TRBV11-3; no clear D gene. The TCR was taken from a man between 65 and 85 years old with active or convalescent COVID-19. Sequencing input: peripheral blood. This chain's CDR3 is CASSLGGVSTDTQYF. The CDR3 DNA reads TGTGCCAGCAGCTTAGGAGGAGTCTCCACAGATACGCAGTATTTT.